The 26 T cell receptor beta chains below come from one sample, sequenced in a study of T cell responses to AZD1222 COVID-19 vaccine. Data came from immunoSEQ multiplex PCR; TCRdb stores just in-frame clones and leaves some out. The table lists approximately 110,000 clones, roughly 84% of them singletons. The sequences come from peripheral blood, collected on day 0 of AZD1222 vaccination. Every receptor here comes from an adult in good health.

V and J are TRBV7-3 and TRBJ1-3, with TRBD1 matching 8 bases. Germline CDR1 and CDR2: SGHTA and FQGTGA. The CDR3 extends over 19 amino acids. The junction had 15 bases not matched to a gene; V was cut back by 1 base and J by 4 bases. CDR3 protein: CASSLNPTGERVEGNTIYF. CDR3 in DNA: TGTGCCAGCAGCTTAAACCCGACAGGGGAAAGAGTCGAAGGAAACACCATATATTTT.

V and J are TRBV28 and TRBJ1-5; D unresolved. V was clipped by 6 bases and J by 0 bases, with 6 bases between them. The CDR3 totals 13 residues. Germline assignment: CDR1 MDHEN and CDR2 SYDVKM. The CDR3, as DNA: TGTGCCAGCAGGAAATATAGCAATCAGCCCCAGCATTTT. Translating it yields CASRKYSNQPQHF.

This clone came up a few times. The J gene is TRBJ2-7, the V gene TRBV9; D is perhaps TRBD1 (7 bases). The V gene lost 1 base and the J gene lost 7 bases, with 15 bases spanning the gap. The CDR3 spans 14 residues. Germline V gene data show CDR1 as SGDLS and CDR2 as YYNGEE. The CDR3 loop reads CASSVRAGGGEQYF. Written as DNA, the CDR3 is TGTGCCAGCAGCGTACGGGCAGGGGGAGGTGAGCAGTACTTC. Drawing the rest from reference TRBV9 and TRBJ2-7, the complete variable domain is DSGVTQTPKHLITATGQRVTLRCSPRSGDLSVYWYQQSLDQGLQFLIQYYNGEERAKGNILERFSAQQFPDLHSELNLSSLELGDSALYFCASSVRAGGGEQYFGPGTRLTVT.

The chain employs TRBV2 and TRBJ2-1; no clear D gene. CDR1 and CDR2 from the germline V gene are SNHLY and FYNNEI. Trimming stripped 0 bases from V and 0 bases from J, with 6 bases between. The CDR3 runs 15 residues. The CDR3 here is CASSEARSSYNEQFF. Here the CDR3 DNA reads TGTGCCAGCAGTGAAGCCCGAAGCTCCTACAATGAGCAGTTCTTC.

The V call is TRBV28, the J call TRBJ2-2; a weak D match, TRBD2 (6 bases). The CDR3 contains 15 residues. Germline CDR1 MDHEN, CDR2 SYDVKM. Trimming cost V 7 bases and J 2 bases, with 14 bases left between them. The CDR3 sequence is CASNNWGVNTGELFF. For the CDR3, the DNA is TGTGCCAGCAACAACTGGGGGGTCAACACCGGGGAGCTGTTTTTT.

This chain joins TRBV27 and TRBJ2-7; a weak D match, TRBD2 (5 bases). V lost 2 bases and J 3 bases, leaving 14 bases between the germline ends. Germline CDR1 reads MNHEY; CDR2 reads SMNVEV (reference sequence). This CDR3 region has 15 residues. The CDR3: CASSLSFGVFYEQYF. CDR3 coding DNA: TGTGCCAGCAGTTTAAGCTTCGGGGTTTTCTACGAGCAGTACTTC.

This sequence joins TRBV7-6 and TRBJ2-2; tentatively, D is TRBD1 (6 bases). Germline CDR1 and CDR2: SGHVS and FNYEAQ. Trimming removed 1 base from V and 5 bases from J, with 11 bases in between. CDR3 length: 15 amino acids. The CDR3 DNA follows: TGTGCCAGCAGCTTAGGGGTCAGGGGAACCGGGGAGCTGTTTTTT. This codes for CASSLGVRGTGELFF.

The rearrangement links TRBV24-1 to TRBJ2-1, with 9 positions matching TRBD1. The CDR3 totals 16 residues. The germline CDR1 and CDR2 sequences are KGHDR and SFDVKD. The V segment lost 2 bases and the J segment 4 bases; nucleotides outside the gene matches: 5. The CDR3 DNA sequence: TGTGCCACCAGTGATTCCACCGGGACAGGGTACAATGAGCAGTTCTTC. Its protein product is CATSDSTGTGYNEQFF.

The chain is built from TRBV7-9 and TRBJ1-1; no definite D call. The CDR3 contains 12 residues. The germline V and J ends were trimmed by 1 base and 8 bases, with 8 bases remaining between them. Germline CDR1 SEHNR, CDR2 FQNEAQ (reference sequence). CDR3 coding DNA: TGTGCCAGCAGCTTAGGTCAAGGGGAAGCTTTCTTT. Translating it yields CASSLGQGEAFF.

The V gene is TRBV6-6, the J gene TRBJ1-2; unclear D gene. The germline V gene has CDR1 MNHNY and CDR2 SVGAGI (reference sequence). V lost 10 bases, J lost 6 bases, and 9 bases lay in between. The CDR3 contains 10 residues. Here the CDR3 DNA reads TGTGCCACCGAGGGAGATGGCTACACCTTC. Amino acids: CATEGDGYTF.

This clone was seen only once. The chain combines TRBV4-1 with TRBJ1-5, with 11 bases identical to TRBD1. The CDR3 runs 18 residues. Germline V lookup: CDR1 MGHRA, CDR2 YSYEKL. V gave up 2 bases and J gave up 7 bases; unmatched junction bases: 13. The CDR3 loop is CASSQLPGQGVLGQPQHF. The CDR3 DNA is TGCGCCAGCAGCCAACTACCGGGACAGGGGGTCCTTGGACAGCCCCAGCATTTT.

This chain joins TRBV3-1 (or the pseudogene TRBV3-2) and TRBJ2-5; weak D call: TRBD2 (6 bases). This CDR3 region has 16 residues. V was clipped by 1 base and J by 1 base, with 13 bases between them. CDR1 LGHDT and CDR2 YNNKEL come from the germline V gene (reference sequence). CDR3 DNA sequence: TGTGCCAGCAGCCAAGCGACAAGGGACTTCCAAGAGACCCAGTACTTC. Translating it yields CASSQATRDFQETQYF.

CDR3 loop: CASSLLVGGEAFF. The CDR3 DNA follows: TGTGCCAGCAGCTTACTCGTCGGGGGTGAAGCTTTCTTT. The chain carries TRBV7-2 and TRBJ1-1, with a possible D match to TRBD1 (5 bases). V lost 2 bases and J 7 bases, leaving 11 bases between the germline ends. The CDR3 sequence is 13 residues long. In germline, CDR1 is SGHTA, CDR2 FQGNSA.

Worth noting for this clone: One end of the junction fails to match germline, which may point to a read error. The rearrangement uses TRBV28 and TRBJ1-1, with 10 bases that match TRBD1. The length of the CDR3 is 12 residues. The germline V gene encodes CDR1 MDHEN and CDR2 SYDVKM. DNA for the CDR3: TGTGCCAGCAGTTTGACCGGGACAGGGGCGTCTTTT. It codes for CASSLTGTGASF.

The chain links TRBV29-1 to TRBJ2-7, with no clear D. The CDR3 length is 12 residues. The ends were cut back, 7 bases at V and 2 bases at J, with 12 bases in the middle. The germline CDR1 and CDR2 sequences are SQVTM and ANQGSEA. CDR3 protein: CSAQMAPYEQYF. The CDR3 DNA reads TGCAGCGCCCAGATGGCGCCCTACGAGCAGTACTTC.

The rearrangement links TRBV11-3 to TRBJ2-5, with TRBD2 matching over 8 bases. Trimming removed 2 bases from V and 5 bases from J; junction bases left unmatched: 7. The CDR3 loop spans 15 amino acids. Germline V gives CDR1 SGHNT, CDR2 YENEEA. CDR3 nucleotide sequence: TGTGCCAGCAGCTTAACGGGGGGGGCCGGGGAGACCCAGTACTTC. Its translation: CASSLTGGAGETQYF.

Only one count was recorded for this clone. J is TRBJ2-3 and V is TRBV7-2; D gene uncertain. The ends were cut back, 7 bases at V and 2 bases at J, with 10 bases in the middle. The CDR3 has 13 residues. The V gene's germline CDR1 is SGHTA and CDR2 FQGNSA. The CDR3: CASKPRITDTQYF. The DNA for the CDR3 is TGTGCCAGCAAACCCCGTATCACAGATACGCAGTATTTT.

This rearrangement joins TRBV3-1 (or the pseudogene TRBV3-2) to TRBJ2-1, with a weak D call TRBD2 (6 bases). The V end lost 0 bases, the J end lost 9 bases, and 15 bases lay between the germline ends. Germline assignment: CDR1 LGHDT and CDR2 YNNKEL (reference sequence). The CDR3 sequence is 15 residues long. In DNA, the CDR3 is TGTGCCAGCAGCCAAGATATGCTGGGGACTGGTGAGCAGTTCTTC. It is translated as CASSQDMLGTGEQFF.

The CDR3 loop is CASSFSQGWNSPLHF. CDR3 DNA sequence: TGTGCCAGCAGCTTCTCCCAAGGATGGAATTCACCCCTCCACTTT. This rearrangement joins TRBV5-4 to TRBJ1-6; no firm D call. CDR1 is SGHNT, CDR2 YYREEE, per germline (reference sequence). The V end lost 2 bases, the J end lost 7 bases, and 13 bases lay between the germline ends. The CDR3 runs 15 residues.

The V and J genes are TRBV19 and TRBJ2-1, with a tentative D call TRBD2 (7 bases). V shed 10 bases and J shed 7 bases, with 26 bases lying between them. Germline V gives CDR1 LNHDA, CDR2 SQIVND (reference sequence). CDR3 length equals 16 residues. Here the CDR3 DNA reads TGTGCCACCCAAGGAGGGGGGGTTGGAAGGCCAAATGAGCAGTTCTTC. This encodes CATQGGGVGRPNEQFF.

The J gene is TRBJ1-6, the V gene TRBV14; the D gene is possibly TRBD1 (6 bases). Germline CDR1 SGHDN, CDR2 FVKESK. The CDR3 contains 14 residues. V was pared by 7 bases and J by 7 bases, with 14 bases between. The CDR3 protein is CASKETGLNSPLHF. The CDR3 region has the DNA TGTGCCAGCAAAGAAACAGGGCTGAATTCACCCCTCCACTTT.

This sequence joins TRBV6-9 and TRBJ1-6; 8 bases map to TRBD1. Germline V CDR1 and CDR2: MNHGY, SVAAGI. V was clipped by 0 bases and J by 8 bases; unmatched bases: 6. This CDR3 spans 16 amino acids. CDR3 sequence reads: CASSYSRQGSYSPLHF. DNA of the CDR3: TGTGCCAGCAGTTATTCGCGACAGGGGTCCTATTCACCCCTCCACTTT.

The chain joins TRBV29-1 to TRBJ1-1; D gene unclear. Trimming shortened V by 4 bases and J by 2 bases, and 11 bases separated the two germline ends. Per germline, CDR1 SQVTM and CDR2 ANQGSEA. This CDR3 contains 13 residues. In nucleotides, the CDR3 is TGCAGCGTTGTATCACGGCCAAACACTGAAGCTTTCTTT. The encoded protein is CSVVSRPNTEAFF.

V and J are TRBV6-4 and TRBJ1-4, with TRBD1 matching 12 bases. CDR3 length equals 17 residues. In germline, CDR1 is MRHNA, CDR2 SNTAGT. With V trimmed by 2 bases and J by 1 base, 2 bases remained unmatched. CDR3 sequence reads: CASSDRDRGRTNEKLFF. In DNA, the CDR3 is TGTGCCAGCAGTGACCGGGACAGGGGGCGAACTAATGAAAAACTGTTTTTT.

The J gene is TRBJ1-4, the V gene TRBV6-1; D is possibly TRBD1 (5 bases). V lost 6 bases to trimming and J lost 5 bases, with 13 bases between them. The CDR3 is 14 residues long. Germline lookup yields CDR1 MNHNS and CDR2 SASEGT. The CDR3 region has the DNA TGTGCCAGCAGCTCAGAAACAGGCAATGAAAAACTGTTTTTT. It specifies CASSSETGNEKLFF.

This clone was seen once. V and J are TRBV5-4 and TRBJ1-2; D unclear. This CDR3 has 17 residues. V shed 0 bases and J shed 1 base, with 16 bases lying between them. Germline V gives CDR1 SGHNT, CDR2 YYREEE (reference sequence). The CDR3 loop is CASSLAQRGFLNYGYTF. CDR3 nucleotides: TGTGCCAGCAGCTTGGCCCAGCGGGGATTCCTTAACTATGGCTACACCTTC.